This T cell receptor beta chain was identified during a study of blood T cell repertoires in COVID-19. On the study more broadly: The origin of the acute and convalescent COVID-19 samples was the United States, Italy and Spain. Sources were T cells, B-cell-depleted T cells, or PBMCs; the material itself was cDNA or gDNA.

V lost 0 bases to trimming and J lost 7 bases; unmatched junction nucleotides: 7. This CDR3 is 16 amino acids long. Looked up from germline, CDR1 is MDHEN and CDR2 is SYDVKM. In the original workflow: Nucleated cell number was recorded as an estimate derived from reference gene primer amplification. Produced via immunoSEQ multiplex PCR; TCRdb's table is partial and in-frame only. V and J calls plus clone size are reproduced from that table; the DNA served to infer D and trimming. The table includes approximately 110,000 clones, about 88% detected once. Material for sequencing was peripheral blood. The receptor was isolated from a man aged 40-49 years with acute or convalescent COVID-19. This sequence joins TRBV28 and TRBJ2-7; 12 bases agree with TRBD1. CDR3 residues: CASSLWMGQGALEQYF. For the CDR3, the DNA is TGTGCCAGCAGTTTATGGATGGGACAGGGGGCGCTTGAGCAGTACTTC.